Below are 2 T cell receptor beta chains sequenced from a single sample in a study of control samples from healthy donors and cancer patients. This table comes from immunoSEQ multiplex PCR, and its TCRdb copy is limited to in-frame clones, with some not included. The data show 65,000 to 100,000 clones, roughly 91% seen once. What was sequenced was blood. The receptors come from a man over 45 in good health.

V is TRBV5-1 and J is TRBJ1-1; the D is unclear. CDR3 length: 14 residues. V was cut by 4 bases and J by 1 base, with 11 bases left in between. From germline, CDR1 is SGHRS and CDR2 YFSETQ. CDR3 sequence: CASSPGRANTEAFF. CDR3 in DNA: TGCGCCAGCAGCCCCGGACGGGCGAACACTGAAGCTTTCTTT.

V and J are TRBV5-1 and TRBJ2-1; 7 nucleotides agree with TRBD2. This CDR3 is 14 amino acids long. From germline, CDR1 is SGHRS and CDR2 YFSETQ. V trimming: 4 bases; J trimming: 4 bases; junction bases outside the gene matches: 5. The CDR3 protein is CASSPGGLYNEQFF. The CDR3 coding sequence is TGCGCCAGCAGCCCGGGAGGACTTTACAATGAGCAGTTCTTC.